The present TCR beta chain was sequenced within a study of human thymus T cells. Assay used: immunoSEQ multiplex PCR; TCRdb lists only in-frame clones, some missing. The sample gives 40,000 to 45,000 clones, 94% of which show up once; about 0.12% is in the top ten. This CDR3 has 14 residues. The V gene's germline CDR1 is SGHTA and CDR2 FQGNSA. V was pared by 0 bases and J by 6 bases, with 12 bases between. The TCR was taken from a boy less than two years old with a congenital heart defect but otherwise immunologically healthy. This chain uses TRBV7-2 with TRBJ2-7; no reliable D call. Sequenced material: blood. The CDR3 sequence is CASSLALRLTEQYF. DNA for the CDR3: TGTGCCAGCAGCTTAGCGCTCAGGCTCACCGAGCAGTACTTC.